This T cell receptor (beta chain) was retrieved from a study of OX40 agonist ivuxolimab in advanced cancers. Whole-study context: Patients were roughly 87% male with ages about 23 to 79, mean 60. Prior anti-PD-1, anti-PD-L1 or anti-CTLA-4 therapy did not bar entry, and about 38% had some.

Trimming left V 7 bases short and J 4 bases short, with 17 bases between. This CDR3 is built from 14 residues. From germline, CDR1 is SNHLY and CDR2 FYNNEI. The repertoire was sequenced with immunoSEQ multiplex PCR; TCRdb's copy has only in-frame clones and lacks some. The sample has some 44,000 clones; approximately 84% are singletons. Worth noting for this clone: Antigen unknown.

Study findings and constraints: Expansion of clones was among the lowest in partial responders at 0.1-3.0 mg/kg.

Peripheral blood came from all dose cohorts at three timepoints. This clonotype originated in an adult with an advanced solid tumor such as melanoma, head and neck, liver or kidney cancer. The chain couples TRBV2 to TRBJ2-7, with D perhaps matching TRBD1 or TRBD2 (6 bases each). Sequenced here: CD4+ or CD8+ T cells sorted from blood, sampled in a trial of the OX40 agonist ivuxolimab. The CDR3 coding sequence is TGTGCCAGCACCGAAGGGGGGCTGCCTTACGAGCAGTACTTC. Its translation is CASTEGGLPYEQYF.